This TCR beta chain was sequenced in a study of PD-1 blockade in classical Hodgkin lymphoma. Whole-study findings and limits: Newly diagnosed patients were said to have less baseline TCR diversity than healthy donors did. What caused the repertoire differences, perhaps disease activity or prior therapy, remains undefined.

Time point: newly diagnosed, previously untreated cHL patient sample. Method: immunoSEQ multiplex PCR; TCRdb's copy keeps in-frame clones and lacks some. This table has tens of thousands of clones, around 94% appearing once. The CDR3 length is 14 residues. From germline, CDR1 is MNHEY and CDR2 SVGAGI. V was cut by 7 bases and J by 0 bases, with 13 bases left in between. With respect to this clone: Its specificity is not known.

Sequenced input: peripheral blood mononuclear cells (PBMCs). The receptor was derived from a human donor with classical Hodgkin lymphoma. The chain carries TRBV6-5 and TRBJ2-7; a possible D gene is TRBD2 (6 bases). The DNA for the CDR3 is TGTGCCAGCAATAAGGCGGGGATCTCCTACGAGCAGTACTTC. Translation: CASNKAGISYEQYF.